Listed here are 15 T cell receptor beta chains from one sample, sequenced in a study of identifying expanded T cells in peripheral blood. Libraries were prepared by immunoSEQ multiplex PCR; TCRdb keeps only in-frame clonotypes and omits some of them. The sample lists approximately 85,000 clones, more than 70% occurring once. Sequenced sample: blood. Source of these receptors: a person aged 18-69 years in good health.

This clone was seen only a few times. J is TRBJ2-1 and V is TRBV2; 8 bases are a match to TRBD1. The CDR3 loop spans 15 amino acids. Looked up from germline, CDR1 is SNHLY and CDR2 is FYNNEI. With V trimmed by 4 bases and J by 0 bases, 2 bases remained unmatched. The CDR3 bases are TGTGCCAGCAGTGTTGGGACAGGCTCCTACAATGAGCAGTTCTTC. Protein product: CASSVGTGSYNEQFF. The full variable domain, rest sourced from reference TRBV2 and TRBJ2-1, is EPEVTQTPSHQVTQMGQEVILRCVPISNHLYFYWYRQILGQKVEFLVSFYNNEISEKSEIFDDQFSVERPDGSNFTLKIRSTKLEDSAMYFCASSVGTGSYNEQFFGPGTRLTVL.

The V call is TRBV29-1, the J call TRBJ1-1; no clear D gene. With 4 bases removed from V and 3 bases from J, the gap between germline ends came to 6 bases. There are 11 residues in the CDR3. The germline gives CDR1 SQVTM, CDR2 ANQGSEA. CDR3 nucleotide sequence: TGCAGCGTTGGGCAGGACACTGAAGCTTTCTTT. Translating gives CSVGQDTEAFF.

The V gene is TRBV10-3, the J gene TRBJ2-1, with 12 bases aligning to TRBD1. CDR1 and CDR2 from the germline V gene are ENHRY and SYGVKD. Trimming at V came to 6 bases and at J to 8 bases, leaving 11 bases not matched to a gene. The CDR3 consists of 16 residues. CDR3 bases: TGTGCCATCAGCCTGAACTCCGGGACAGGGGGCCATGAGCAGTTCTTC. Translating gives CAISLNSGTGGHEQFF.

The chain combines TRBV27 with TRBJ2-4; the D gene is possibly TRBD1 (6 bases). The CDR3 is 15 residues long. V gave up 6 bases and J gave up 8 bases, with 20 bases separating them. Germline assignment: CDR1 MNHEY and CDR2 SMNVEV (reference sequence). The CDR3 protein is CASSLTRHSGDIQYF. For the CDR3, the DNA is TGTGCCAGCAGCCTTACGCGACACTCAGGGGACATTCAGTACTTC.

The chain employs TRBV5-1 and TRBJ1-6; D unresolved. Germline CDR1 reads SGHRS; CDR2 reads YFSETQ. V was pared by 4 bases and J by 1 base, with 3 bases between. This CDR3 is 13 amino acids long. For the CDR3, the DNA is TGCGCCAGCAGCGCTTCCTATAATTCACCCCTCCACTTT. This sequence encodes CASSASYNSPLHF.

The chain links TRBV25-1 to TRBJ2-1; TRBD1 is a possible D gene (6 bases). Germline V CDR1 and CDR2: MGHDK, SYGVNS. The CDR3 has 15 residues. V gave up 6 bases and J gave up 7 bases, with 19 bases separating them. Here the CDR3 reads CASSPVGGGWNEQFF. The CDR3 DNA reads TGTGCCAGCAGCCCCGTAGGGGGTGGTTGGAATGAGCAGTTCTTC.

The chain joins TRBV6-5 to TRBJ1-4; D remains ambiguous. Trimming took 2 bases from V and 5 from J, leaving 6 bases between them. Germline V gene data show CDR1 as MNHEY and CDR2 as SVGAGI. This CDR3 comprises 13 residues. CDR3 nucleotide sequence: TGTGCCAGCAGTTACGGGGTCAATGAAAAACTGTTTTTT. Amino acid sequence: CASSYGVNEKLFF.

This clone has only a few counts. The chain is built from TRBV2 and TRBJ2-7; D assignment may be TRBD1 or TRBD2 (5 bases each). The V gene lost 3 bases and the J gene lost 2 bases, with 17 bases spanning the gap. CDR1 is SNHLY and CDR2 is FYNNEI in the germline V gene. The CDR3 contains 16 residues. CDR3 DNA sequence: TGTGCCAGCAGTGAGGTCTGGGGGAACCCCACCTACGAGCAGTACTTC. Translating gives CASSEVWGNPTYEQYF.

The V and J genes are TRBV2 and TRBJ2-6; the match to TRBD1 covers 8 bases. Germline CDR1 reads SNHLY; CDR2 reads FYNNEI. Trimming cost V 8 bases and J 0 bases; bases outside gene matches: 12. The CDR3 length is 18 residues. The CDR3 DNA follows: TGTGCCAGCTTTGAGGGGACAGGTGCTACCTCTGGGGCCAACGTCCTGACTTTC. This codes for CASFEGTGATSGANVLTF.

The V call is TRBV11-2, the J call TRBJ2-2, with 9 bases aligning to TRBD1. V shed 6 bases, J shed 8 bases, and the junction held 10 bases outside the gene matches. This CDR3 is 15 amino acids long. Germline assignment: CDR1 SGHAT and CDR2 FQNNGV. CDR3 loop: CASSSTGGTGGELFF. In nucleotides, the CDR3 is TGTGCCAGCAGTTCTACAGGGGGCACAGGGGGGGAGCTGTTTTTT.

This chain joins TRBV4-1 and TRBJ2-5; D is unclear. Trimming left V 4 bases short and J 2 bases short, with 17 bases between. The CDR3 extends over 16 amino acids. Germline V gives CDR1 MGHRA, CDR2 YSYEKL. Here the CDR3 DNA reads TGCGCCAGCAGCCCTCTCCTCAGCAGTGGACAAGAGACCCAGTACTTC. It specifies CASSPLLSSGQETQYF.

This rearrangement joins TRBV7-2 to TRBJ2-7; 7 positions agree with TRBD1. V shed 5 bases, J shed 6 bases, and the junction held 4 bases outside the gene matches. Germline V lookup: CDR1 SGHTA, CDR2 FQGNSA. There are 12 residues in the CDR3. The CDR3 is CASSRGQAEQYF. CDR3 DNA: TGTGCCAGCAGCCGAGGACAGGCCGAGCAGTACTTC.

The V and J genes are TRBV18 and TRBJ1-5, with TRBD1 identical over 9 bases. The CDR3 sequence is 15 residues long. From germline, CDR1 is KGHSH and CDR2 LQKENI. Losses at the gene ends were 3 bases for V and 7 bases for J; bases not matched to a gene: 7. CDR3 region: CASSPLPGQGQPQHF. DNA for the CDR3: TGTGCCAGCTCACCCCTCCCGGGACAGGGCCAGCCCCAGCATTTT.

This chain links TRBV14 with TRBJ2-3; D uncertain. The CDR3 has 18 residues. Germline V gives CDR1 SGHDN, CDR2 FVKESK. V was trimmed by 1 base and J by 2 bases, leaving 19 bases between them. CDR3 DNA: TGTGCCAGCAGCCAAGCTCCAGAAAGATATCAGGTCACAGATACGCAGTATTTT. Residues: CASSQAPERYQVTDTQYF.

This chain links TRBV5-4 with TRBJ1-3, with 7 positions matching TRBD1. This CDR3 contains 17 residues. The V gene's germline CDR1 is SGHNT and CDR2 YYREEE (reference sequence). The J segment lost 0 bases and the V segment lost 0 bases, leaving 6 bases of the junction unmatched. CDR3 protein: CASSLVLTGSSGNTIYF. The CDR3 DNA reads as TGTGCCAGCAGCTTGGTTTTGACAGGGAGCTCTGGAAACACCATATATTTT. Full variable domain (rest looked up from reference TRBV5-4 and TRBJ1-3): ETGVTQSPTHLIKTRGQQVTLRCSSQSGHNTVSWYQQALGQGPQFIFQYYREEENGRGNFPPRFSGLQFPNYSSELNVNALELDDSALYLCASSLVLTGSSGNTIYFGEGSWLTVV.